These T cell receptor beta chains were read from a single sample in a study of control samples from healthy donors and cancer patients. The data were produced by immunoSEQ multiplex PCR, yet TCRdb's version contains in-frame clones alone and is incomplete. Here the sample spans approximately 110,000 clones, about nine tenths being singletons. Sequences were obtained from blood. The receptors were gathered from a human donor in good health. The donor label of this sample is uncertain. Each CDR3 is given without its conserved first and last residue.

J gene	V gene	CDR3 protein
TRBJ2-7	TRBV2	ASSGGRDSYEQY
TRBJ1-2	TRBV11-2	ASSSGWDSYYGYT
TRBJ1-5	TRBV4-2	ASSQEKAGSQPQH
TRBJ1-4	TRBV2	ASSGPGGEKLF
TRBJ1-6	TRBV5-1	ASSLTQKLNSPLH
TRBJ1-3	TRBV28	ASSVGQAVSGNTIY
TRBJ1-1	TRBV6-5	ASSRAVNTEAF
TRBJ2-2	TRBV19	ASGLASNTGELF
TRBJ2-2	TRBV7-9	ASSLGLRGGYTGELF
TRBJ2-3	TRBV12-3/TRBV12-4	ASSLASGDTQY
TRBJ1-3	TRBV12-3/TRBV12-4	ASSPRDRNTIY